The source of this T cell receptor beta chain is a study of blood T cell repertoires in COVID-19. Turning to this clone: Additional DNA sequences in this sample encode the identical CDR3.

Libraries were prepared by immunoSEQ multiplex PCR; TCRdb keeps only in-frame clonotypes and omits some of them. The table shows roughly 310,000 clones, with 88% occurring only once. Germline V gene sequence: CDR1 KGHSH, CDR2 LQKENI. V was clipped by 3 bases and J by 5 bases; unmatched bases: 3. The CDR3 length is 15 residues. This clonotype was obtained from a woman between 50 and 59 years old with active or convalescent COVID-19. The chain joins TRBV18 to TRBJ1-6; 8 nucleotides agree with TRBD1. Sequencing was performed on peripheral blood. The CDR3 DNA follows: TGTGCCAGCTCACCTGGACAGGGAGATAATTCACCCCTCCACTTT. This sequence encodes CASSPGQGDNSPLHF.